These T cell receptor beta chains were read from a single sample in a study of shared T cell receptors in the human thymus. Generated by immunoSEQ multiplex PCR, the TCRdb table keeps only in-frame clones and is missing some. Here the sample spans over 650,000 clones, around 87% being singletons. This sample was shared with a second study, whose subject was human thymus T cells.

The sample was thymocytes. The source is a boy in the first two years of life with a congenital heart defect. The CDR3 runs from the conserved cysteine through the conserved F or W. Each record gives: V gene, CDR3 protein.

TRBV19 CASSTHPKDKSNYGYTF
TRBV11-3 CASSLVGANTGELFF
TRBV7-8 CASSPGQTYYGYTF
TRBV11-2 CASSLGFDRGLLNTEAFF
TRBV27 CASSGTGRHEQYF
TRBV6-1 CASSDASGGNTGELFF
TRBV5-6 CASSRTVTGQITYEQYF
TRBV28 CASRSGDSSGSNEQFF
TRBV6-1 CASRENGVYYEQYF
TRBV2 CASSELAEPFTDTQYF
TRBV7-2 CARPGTGGRGGYTF
TRBV5-4 CASSLGGTSIGLAGGEQFF
TRBV27 CASSPGQGSGSEGQETQYF
TRBV18 CASSTRASYEQYF
TRBV5-5 CASSFKGQDYGYTF
TRBV29-1 CSVRTGLQPQHF
TRBV5-6 CASSLLSGEGYEQYF
TRBV25-1 CASSEGTAHSPLHF
TRBV5-6 CASSDRQGKWDQPQHF
TRBV5-1 CASSPRERGGETQYF
TRBV10-2 CASRTPGLRGDTQYF
TRBV4-3 CASSQVGQGANSSGNTIYF
TRBV28 CASSKLAGAPETQYF
TRBV2 CASNFRDTAFSGNTIYF
TRBV6-6 CASGHRDRGVNTEAFF
TRBV29-1 CSVEGTTGSDYGYTF
TRBV27 CAVRQRRNGYTF
TRBV6-6 CASRSFEGIFPETQYF
TRBV9 CASSNPGGPSYNEQFF
TRBV10-3 CAAALGGKTDTQYF
TRBV6-1 CASRRQGTSYEQYF
TRBV19 CASSILQDSNQPQHF
TRBV6-5 CASSYSTSGNTDTQYF
TRBV7-5 CVRSLLTVSCYGYTF
TRBV30 CAWSPEDREYEQYF
TRBV9 CASSARDLDSATDHGQYF
TRBV4-1 CASSQAPGDSGANVLTF
TRBV30 CAWSVVPQGSGANVLTF
TRBV6-4 CASSDKREVADTQYF
TRBV7-8 CASSPTASYGYTF